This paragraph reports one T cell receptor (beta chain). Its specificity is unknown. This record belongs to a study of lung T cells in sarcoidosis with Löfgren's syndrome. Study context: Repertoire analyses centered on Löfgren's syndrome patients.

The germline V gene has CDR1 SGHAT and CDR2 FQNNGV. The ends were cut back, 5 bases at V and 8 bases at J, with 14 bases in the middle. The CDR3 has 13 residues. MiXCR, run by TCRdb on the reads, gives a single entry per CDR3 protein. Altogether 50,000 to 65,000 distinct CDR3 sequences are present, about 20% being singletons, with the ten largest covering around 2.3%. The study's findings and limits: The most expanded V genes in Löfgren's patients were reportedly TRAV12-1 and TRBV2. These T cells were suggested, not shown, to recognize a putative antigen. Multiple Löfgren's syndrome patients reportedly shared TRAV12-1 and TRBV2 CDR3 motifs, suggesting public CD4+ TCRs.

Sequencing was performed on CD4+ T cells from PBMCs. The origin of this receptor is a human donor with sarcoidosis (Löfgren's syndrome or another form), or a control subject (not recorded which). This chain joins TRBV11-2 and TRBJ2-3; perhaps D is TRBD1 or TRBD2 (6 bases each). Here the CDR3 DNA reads TGTGCCAGCAGCGTACCGGGGGCGTCTACGCAGTATTTT. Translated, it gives CASSVPGASTQYF.